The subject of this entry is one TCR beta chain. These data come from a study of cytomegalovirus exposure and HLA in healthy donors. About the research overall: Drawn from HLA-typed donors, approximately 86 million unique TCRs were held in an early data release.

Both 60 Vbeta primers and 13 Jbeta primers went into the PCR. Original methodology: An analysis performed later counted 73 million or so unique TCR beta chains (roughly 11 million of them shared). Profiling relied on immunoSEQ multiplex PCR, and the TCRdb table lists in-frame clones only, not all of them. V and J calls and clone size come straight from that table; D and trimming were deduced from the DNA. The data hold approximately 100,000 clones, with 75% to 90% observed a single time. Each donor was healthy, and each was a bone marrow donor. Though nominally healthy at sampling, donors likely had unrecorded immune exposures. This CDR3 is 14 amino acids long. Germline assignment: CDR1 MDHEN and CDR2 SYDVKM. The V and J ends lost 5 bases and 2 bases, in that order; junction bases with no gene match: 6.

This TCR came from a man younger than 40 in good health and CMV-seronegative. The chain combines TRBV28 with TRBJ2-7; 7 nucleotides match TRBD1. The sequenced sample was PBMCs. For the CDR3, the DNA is TGTGCCAGCAGTCTAAACAGGGGTCCCTACGAGCAGTACTTC. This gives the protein CASSLNRGPYEQYF.